The 4 T cell receptor beta chains presented below share a single source sample, sequenced in a study of blood T cell repertoires in COVID-19. Only in-frame clones appear in the TCRdb table, and some are missing; sequencing was by immunoSEQ multiplex PCR. The sample has about 100,000 clones, approximately 80% seen once. Input material: peripheral blood. Receptors were obtained from a woman in her 70s with acute or convalescent COVID-19.

The V and J genes are TRBV6-5 and TRBJ1-2, with 12 bases that match TRBD1. The V gene end was trimmed by 8 bases and the J gene end by 7 bases; junction bases not matched to a gene: 8. Germline-derived CDR1 and CDR2 are MNHEY and SVGAGI. This CDR3 has 14 residues. CDR3 nucleotide sequence: TGTGCCAGCGTGCCGGGACAGGGGGCATCTGGCTACACCTTC. The encoded protein is CASVPGQGASGYTF.

This rearrangement joins TRBV29-1 to TRBJ2-5; TRBD1 is a possible D gene (6 bases). The germline V gene has CDR1 SQVTM and CDR2 ANQGSEA. The CDR3 totals 11 residues. Trimming cost V 7 bases and J 5 bases, with 11 bases left between them. DNA of the CDR3: TGCAGCGGGACAGATTTGGAGACCCAGTACTTC. This sequence encodes CSGTDLETQYF. Together with reference TRBV29-1 and TRBJ2-5, the CDR3 gives the full variable domain: SAVISQKPSRDICQRGTSLTIQCQVDSQVTMMFWYRQQPGQSLTLIATANQGSEATYESGFVIDKFPISRPNLTFSTLTVSNMSPEDSSIYLCSGTDLETQYFGPGTRLLVL.

The chain joins TRBV28 to TRBJ1-3; a possible D gene is TRBD1 (6 bases). V lost 1 base to trimming and J lost 1 base, with 11 bases between them. The CDR3 length is 16 residues. From germline, CDR1 is MDHEN and CDR2 SYDVKM. DNA of the CDR3: TGTGCCAGCAGTTTATTACAGGGTGGGTCTGGAAACACCATATATTTT. This codes for CASSLLQGGSGNTIYF.

The chain carries TRBV7-9 and TRBJ1-1; the match to TRBD1 covers 12 bases. This CDR3 has 15 amino acids. Germline loops: CDR1 SEHNR, CDR2 FQNEAQ (reference sequence). V trimming: 5 bases; J trimming: 4 bases; junction bases outside the gene matches: 5. The CDR3 region is CASSAGTGGTTEAFF. The CDR3 nucleotides read TGTGCCAGCAGCGCGGGGACAGGGGGCACCACTGAAGCTTTCTTT.